This TCR beta chain was retrieved from a study of blood T cell repertoires in COVID-19. Study-wide context: From the United States, Italy and Spain came samples of acute and convalescent COVID-19. PBMCs, B-cell-depleted T cells, or T cells were the source of the cDNA or gDNA that made up the material.

Per the authors' pipeline: Amplifying reference gene primers gave estimates of nucleated cell counts. TCRdb's table, derived via immunoSEQ multiplex PCR, lists solely in-frame clones and lacks some. V and J calls and clone size are copied from that table; D and trimming were computed from the DNA. The sample yields some 200,000 clones, 75% to 90% seen once. Trimming stripped 6 bases from V and 4 bases from J, with 13 bases between. Germline V gives CDR1 MNHEY, CDR2 SMNVEV (reference sequence). The length of the CDR3 is 14 residues. This clone was seen only once. Material for sequencing was peripheral blood. The chain recombines TRBV27 with TRBJ1-3; D is uncertain. The source is a woman between 40 and 55 years old with acute or convalescent COVID-19. CDR3 in amino acids: CASSLSRGGNTIYF. The CDR3 DNA reads TGTGCCAGCAGCCTTAGCCGCGGCGGAAACACCATATATTTT.